This T cell receptor beta chain came from a study of blood T cell repertoires in COVID-19. Only in-frame clones appear in the TCRdb table, and some are missing; sequencing was by immunoSEQ multiplex PCR. The table has approximately 150,000 clones, over 75% seen once; the top ten hold around 1.9%. The sequenced material came from peripheral blood. The receptor comes from a man aged 65 to 79 with acute or convalescent COVID-19.

As DNA, the CDR3 is TGCGCCAGCAGCTTGGCGGGTTTCAATGAGCAGTTCTTC. This codes for CASSLAGFNEQFF. V usage is TRBV5-1 and J usage is TRBJ2-1; D gene uncertain. The CDR3 covers 13 residues. The germline V gene has CDR1 SGHRS and CDR2 YFSETQ. The V gene lost 0 bases and the J gene lost 6 bases, with 7 bases spanning the gap.